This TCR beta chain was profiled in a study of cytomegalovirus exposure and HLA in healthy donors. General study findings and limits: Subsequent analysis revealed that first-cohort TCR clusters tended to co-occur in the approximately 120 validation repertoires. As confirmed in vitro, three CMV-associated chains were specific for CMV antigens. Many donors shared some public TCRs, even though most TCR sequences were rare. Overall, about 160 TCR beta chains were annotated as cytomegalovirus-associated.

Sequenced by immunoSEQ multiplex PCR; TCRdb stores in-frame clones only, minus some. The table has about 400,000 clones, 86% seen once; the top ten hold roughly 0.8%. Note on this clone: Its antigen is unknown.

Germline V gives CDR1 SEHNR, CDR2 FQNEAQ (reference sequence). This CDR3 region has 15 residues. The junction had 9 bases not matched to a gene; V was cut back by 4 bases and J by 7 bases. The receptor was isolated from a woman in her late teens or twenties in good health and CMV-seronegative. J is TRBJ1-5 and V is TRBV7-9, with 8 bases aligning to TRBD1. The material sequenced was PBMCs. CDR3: CASSSPGTGLQPQHF. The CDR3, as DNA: TGTGCCAGCAGCTCCCCTGGGACAGGCTTACAGCCCCAGCATTTT.